These T cell receptor beta chains were read from a single sample in a study of circulating CD8 cells and anti-PD-1 response in melanoma. Via MiXCR, TCRdb re-called the reads, giving one row per CDR3 protein. The table includes 350 to 450 distinct CDR3 sequences, roughly 2.5% detected once. Source: CD8+ T cells from PBMCs, taken at baseline or after one month of anti-PD-1 therapy (not recorded which). The origin of the receptors is a human donor with melanoma. The CDR3 runs from the conserved cysteine through the conserved F or W. Fields, in order: D gene, V gene, clone size, CDR3 length, J gene, CDR3 protein, CDR3 DNA. D genes are given only for firm matches. Clone sizes are shown as once, few, many or a size class.

-	TRBV7-9	large	16	TRBJ1-6	CASSILPTGPNSPLHF	TGTGCCAGCAGCATACTACCGACAGGACCTAATTCACCCCTCCACTTT
-	TRBV29-1	large	14	TRBJ2-1	CSVEGDPAYNEQFF	TGCAGCGTTGAAGGGGACCCTGCCTACAATGAGCAGTTCTTC
TRBD2	TRBV6-2/TRBV6-3	medium-sized	15	TRBJ2-7	CASRTLAGVLSEQYF	TGTGCCAGCAGAACCCTAGCGGGAGTCCTCAGCGAGCAGTACTTC
-	TRBV6-4	large	15	TRBJ2-3	CASSDGEGGTDTQYF	TGTGCCAGCAGTGATGGAGAGGGCGGCACAGATACGCAGTATTTT
TRBD2	TRBV28	large	17	TRBJ2-3	CASSLGLGLAATDTQYF	TGTGCCAGCAGTTTAGGGTTAGGACTAGCGGCCACAGATACGCAGTATTTT
-	TRBV20-1	large	14	TRBJ1-6	CSARDRLESSPLHF	TGCAGTGCTAGAGATAGGCTGGAAAGCTCACCCCTCCACTTT
-	TRBV19	medium-sized	13	TRBJ1-5	CASSWRANQPQHF	TGTGCCAGTAGTTGGAGGGCGAATCAGCCCCAGCATTTT
-	TRBV21-1	large	15	TRBJ1-1	CASSKGHSMNTEAFF	TGTGCCAGCAGCAAGGGACACAGTATGAACACTGAAGCTTTCTTT
-	TRBV19	few	15	TRBJ1-1	CASILAGTGNTEAFF	TGTGCCAGTATCTTGGCCGGGACGGGGAACACTGAAGCTTTCTTT
-	TRBV5-4	large	13	TRBJ2-7	CASSGGTPYEQYF	TGTGCCAGCAGCGGGGGGACACCTTACGAGCAGTACTTC
TRBD1	TRBV29-1	medium-sized	12	TRBJ1-2	CSAGTDLYGYTF	TGCAGCGCCGGGACAGACCTCTATGGCTACACCTTC
-	TRBV28	large	16	TRBJ2-3	CASSSRLTYGTDTQYF	TGTGCCAGCAGTTCTCGTCTCACTTACGGCACAGATACGCAGTATTTT
-	TRBV4-1	large	14	TRBJ2-7	CASSHLDDSYEQYF	TGCGCCAGCAGCCACCTGGACGACTCCTACGAGCAGTACTTC
-	TRBV19	large	16	TRBJ2-7	CASSPRGKGFAYEQYF	TGTGCCAGTAGTCCCCGAGGGAAGGGATTCGCCTACGAGCAGTACTTC
TRBD2	TRBV19	medium-sized	16	TRBJ2-7	CASSIDYRGSSYEQYF	TGTGCCAGTAGTATAGACTATCGCGGGAGCTCCTACGAGCAGTACTTC
-	TRBV19	medium-sized	13	TRBJ2-1	CASSSGLHNEQFF	TGTGCCAGTAGTAGCGGGCTGCACAATGAGCAGTTCTTC
-	TRBV7-2	large	12	TRBJ2-7	CASSLALVLKYF	TGTGCCAGCAGCTTAGCGCTTGTGTTAAAGTACTTC
-	TRBV12-5	large	13	TRBJ1-6	CAGPGPTDSPLHF	TGTGCTGGACCGGGCCCGACGGATTCACCCCTCCACTTT
TRBD1	TRBV19	large	15	TRBJ1-2	CASSIGTVANYGYTF	TGTGCCAGTAGTATCGGGACAGTAGCTAACTATGGCTACACCTTC
-	TRBV11-2	large	13	TRBJ2-7	CASSFDTRLNEYF	TGTGCCAGCAGCTTTGACACCCGGTTAAATGAGTACTTC
TRBD2	TRBV27	large	17	TRBJ2-1	CASSLSTGLAGPGEQFF	TGTGCCAGCAGTTTATCGACTGGACTAGCGGGGCCTGGCGAGCAGTTCTTC
-	TRBV19	large	13	TRBJ2-5	CASRSAGTETQYF	TGTGCCAGTAGATCGGCGGGGACAGAGACCCAGTACTTC